What follows are 17 T cell receptor beta chains derived from one specimen sequenced in a study of beta chain features in type 1 diabetes. Sequencing targeted expressed TCRB transcripts, as all isolated RNA had been reverse transcribed. The method was immunoSEQ multiplex PCR; TCRdb's version includes in-frame clones alone and lacks a portion of them. The sample carries about 180,000 clones, about 13% recorded once. Specimen: central memory CD4+ T cells from blood. Source of these receptors: a young woman in good health.

The chain carries TRBV27 and TRBJ2-7, with TRBD2 matching over 10 bases. Trimming took 4 bases from V and 5 from J; bases not matched to a gene: 5. Looked up from germline, CDR1 is MNHEY and CDR2 is SMNVEV (reference sequence). The CDR3 contains 14 residues. CDR3 sequence: CASSWASGSNEQYF. Written as DNA, the CDR3 is TGTGCCAGCAGTTGGGCTAGCGGGAGTAACGAGCAGTACTTC.

The chain has TRBV30 and TRBJ1-2, with D unclear. Between the trimmed V and J ends, which lost 1 base and 2 bases, there was a span of 20 bases. CDR3 length equals 17 residues. From germline, CDR1 is GTSNPN and CDR2 SVGIG (reference sequence). CDR3 sequence (DNA): TGTGCCTGGAGTGGTCTAAGGAGGACCGGCCGAAACTATGGCTACACCTTC. This translates into CAWSGLRRTGRNYGYTF.

Of note for this clone: The identical CDR3 is also encoded by other nucleotide sequences in the sample. V is TRBV2 and J is TRBJ1-2; D is unresolved. Between the trimmed V and J ends, which lost 4 bases and 5 bases, there was a span of 5 bases. CDR3 length: 11 amino acids. Per germline, CDR1 SNHLY and CDR2 FYNNEI. DNA for the CDR3: TGTGCCAGCAGTGGGCATTATGGCTACACCTTC. It codes for CASSGHYGYTF.

This clone was picked up a small number of times. Additional DNA sequences in this sample encode the identical CDR3. The rearrangement links TRBV18 to TRBJ1-1, with TRBD1 matching 7 bases. The CDR3 loop spans 12 amino acids. V lost 3 bases, J lost 8 bases, and 3 bases stayed unmatched. CDR1 KGHSH and CDR2 LQKENI come from the germline V gene. This chain's CDR3 is CASSPGDREAFF. In DNA form, the CDR3 reads TGTGCCAGCTCACCGGGGGACAGAGAAGCTTTCTTT.

This rearrangement joins TRBV19 to TRBJ2-5; D is perhaps TRBD2 (6 bases). This CDR3 comprises 14 residues. The ends were cut back, 1 base at V and 4 bases at J, with 10 bases in the middle. Germline V gene lookup returns CDR1 LNHDA and CDR2 SQIVND (reference sequence). The CDR3 is CASSIGLGTETQYF. As DNA, the CDR3 is TGTGCCAGTAGTATAGGACTAGGGACAGAGACCCAGTACTTC.

There are a few counts of this clone. The chain carries TRBV2 and TRBJ1-1; no firm D call. CDR1 SNHLY and CDR2 FYNNEI come from the germline V gene. V was trimmed by 4 bases and J by 7 bases, leaving 16 bases between them. The CDR3 is 14 residues long. The DNA of the CDR3 is TGTGCCAGCAGTGTTGGCAGGAGGACTAGTGAAGCTTTCTTT. Amino acids: CASSVGRRTSEAFF.

The chain joins TRBV11-2 to TRBJ2-1; 9 bases map to TRBD2. Trimming cost V 5 bases and J 5 bases; bases outside gene matches: 4. This CDR3 is 14 amino acids long. The germline CDR1 and CDR2 sequences are SGHAT and FQNNGV. CDR3 in amino acids: CASSLASGNNEQFF. Written as DNA, the CDR3 is TGTGCCAGCAGCCTTGCTAGCGGGAACAATGAGCAGTTCTTC.

The chain uses TRBV4-3 and TRBJ1-4; D is ambiguous. Germline assignment: CDR1 LGHNA and CDR2 YSLEER. V gave up 0 bases and J gave up 1 base, with 6 bases separating them. CDR3 length equals 15 residues. CDR3 nucleotides: TGCGCCAGCAGCCAAGACGCGGGAACTAATGAAAAACTGTTTTTT. Its translation: CASSQDAGTNEKLFF.

The V and J genes are TRBV7-8 and TRBJ2-5; 13 bases fit TRBD2. With V trimmed by 5 bases and J by 5 bases, 8 bases remained unmatched. In germline, CDR1 is SGHVS, CDR2 FQNEAQ. The CDR3 spans 16 residues. CDR3 loop: CASSPGLAGVGETQYF. For the CDR3, the DNA is TGTGCCAGCAGCCCTGGACTAGCGGGAGTAGGGGAGACCCAGTACTTC.

V is TRBV18 and J is TRBJ2-1; D possibly corresponds to TRBD1 (5 bases). CDR3 length: 14 amino acids. The germline V and J ends were trimmed by 1 base and 4 bases, with 8 bases remaining between them. Germline CDR1 is KGHSH and CDR2 is LQKENI. This CDR3 is CASSPLRGYNEQFF. For the CDR3, the DNA is TGTGCCAGCTCACCACTTAGGGGTTACAATGAGCAGTTCTTC.

The chain joins TRBV2 to TRBJ2-1; 9 bases are a match to TRBD2. Germline V gene data show CDR1 as SNHLY and CDR2 as FYNNEI. Trimming removed 1 base from V and 7 bases from J; junction bases left unmatched: 8. CDR3 length: 16 residues. The CDR3 is CASSEEASGISNEQFF. Written as DNA, the CDR3 is TGTGCCAGCAGTGAAGAGGCTAGCGGGATTTCTAATGAGCAGTTCTTC.

This chain links TRBV10-3 with TRBJ2-7; the D gene is possibly TRBD2 (6 bases). The CDR3 runs to 13 residues. Trimming removed 10 bases from V and 1 base from J, with 14 bases in between. Per the germline V gene, CDR1 is ENHRY and CDR2 is SYGVKD. CDR3 DNA sequence: TGTGCCACCGCTCCCGGGGGTTCCTACGAGCAGTACTTC. It specifies CATAPGGSYEQYF.

The V and J genes are TRBV10-3 and TRBJ2-5; a weak D match, TRBD2 (5 bases). Trimming shortened V by 7 bases and J by 1 base, and 10 bases separated the two germline ends. CDR3 length equals 13 residues. Germline V lookup: CDR1 ENHRY, CDR2 SYGVKD. The CDR3 DNA is TGTGCCATCAAACCCAGCGGCCAAGAGACCCAGTACTTC. The encoded protein is CAIKPSGQETQYF.

This sequence joins TRBV27 and TRBJ2-5; D may be TRBD1 (5 bases). Germline V gene data show CDR1 as MNHEY and CDR2 as SMNVEV (reference sequence). The CDR3 sequence is 14 residues long. V was clipped by 5 bases and J by 2 bases, with 12 bases between them. The chain's CDR3 is CASSALRQQETQYF. DNA of the CDR3: TGTGCCAGCAGTGCCCTTCGACAGCAAGAGACCCAGTACTTC.

This clone has only a few counts. The chain combines TRBV2 with TRBJ2-7; 8 nucleotides line up with TRBD2. There are 12 residues in the CDR3. V shed 7 bases and J 4 bases; nucleotides not matched to a gene: 3. CDR1 SNHLY and CDR2 FYNNEI come from the germline V gene. Here the CDR3 reads CASKRELYEQYF. The CDR3 DNA is TGTGCCAGCAAGCGGGAGTTGTACGAGCAGTACTTC.

This clone came up a few times. J is TRBJ2-3 and V is TRBV18; weak D call: TRBD1 (6 bases). The V gene lost 0 bases and the J gene lost 4 bases, with 11 bases spanning the gap. The V gene's germline CDR1 is KGHSH and CDR2 LQKENI. The CDR3 has 15 residues. This chain's CDR3 is CASSPPGASADTQYF. The CDR3 nucleotides read TGTGCCAGCTCACCACCGGGGGCTTCTGCAGATACGCAGTATTTT.

The chain is built from TRBV7-3 and TRBJ1-2, with D possibly being TRBD1 (6 bases). This CDR3 is built from 13 residues. The V end was cut by 5 bases, the J end by 8 bases, with 15 bases between. In germline, CDR1 is SGHTA, CDR2 FQGTGA. DNA for the CDR3: TGTGCCAGCAGCCCAAACCCGGACAGAGGCTACACCTTC. Translated: CASSPNPDRGYTF.